A selection of T cell receptor beta chains follows, all from one sample in a study of response to subunit inactivated influenza vaccine. TCRdb passed the RT-PCR reads through MiXCR, listing each CDR3 protein once. The sample includes 500,000 or so distinct CDR3 sequences, approximately 17% seen only once; the top ten take about 3%. The source material was CD4+ T cells sorted from PBMCs, sampled about 24 months after vaccination. The source is a man aged 50 to 69 who received an inactivated influenza vaccine. Both conserved end residues are part of each CDR3. D genes are given only for firm matches. Expanded clones get a size class; other rows say once, few or many, or leave the size out.

>.|TRBV6-2/TRBV6-3|.|TRBJ2-2|15
TGTGCCAGCACCCGATTTGCGGCGAACACCGGGGAGCTGTTTTTT
CASTRFAANTGELFF
>.|TRBV20-1|few|TRBJ2-5|14
TGCAGTGCTAGAGATGGTCGACAACAAGAGACCCAGTACTTC
CSARDGRQQETQYF
>.|TRBV3-1|.|TRBJ2-7|14
TGTGCCAGCAGCCAGCATTGGCCGTCCTACGAGCAGTACTTC
CASSQHWPSYEQYF
>TRBD2|TRBV20-1|.|TRBJ2-7|14
TGCAGTGTCGCGGGAGGGACGGTTGGCTACGAGCAGTACTTC
CSVAGGTVGYEQYF
>.|TRBV28|.|TRBJ2-4|14
TGTGCCAGCAGTTTGTCAGGGCTCAAAAACATTCAGTACTTC
CASSLSGLKNIQYF
>TRBD2|TRBV20-1|few|TRBJ2-1|16
TGCAGTGCTAGAGAGGGCCTAGCGGTCAGCTACAATGAGCAGTTCTTC
CSAREGLAVSYNEQFF
>TRBD2|TRBV29-1|.|TRBJ2-1|13
TGCAGCGGTGGGGGGGACCAATACAATGAGCAGTTCTTC
CSGGGDQYNEQFF
>.|TRBV6-1|.|TRBJ1-4|15
TGTGCCAGCAGAAGCCGAACGGGTCGAGTCGAAAAACTGTTTTTT
CASRSRTGRVEKLFF
>.|TRBV10-3|.|TRBJ1-5|12
TGTGCCATCAGTGAGGGGGGAGAGCCCCAGCATTTT
CAISEGGEPQHF
>.|TRBV10-3|.|TRBJ2-5|13
TGTGCCATCAGTGAGGGTTCTGCGAAGACCCAGTACTTC
CAISEGSAKTQYF
>.|TRBV25-1|.|TRBJ2-7|13
TGTGCCAGCAGATCCCCGGGCTCCTACGAGCAGTACTTC
CASRSPGSYEQYF
>.|TRBV29-1|.|TRBJ2-7|11
TGCAGCGTTGAAGTGGCCTACGAGCAGTACTTC
CSVEVAYEQYF
>TRBD1|TRBV30|few|TRBJ2-2|15
TGTGCCTGGAGTGTGGGGGGACAGGGGTCCGGGGAGCTGTTTTTT
CAWSVGGQGSGELFF
>.|TRBV2|few|TRBJ1-2|12
TGTGCCAGCAGTGATCTGGGACTCGGCTACACCTTC
CASSDLGLGYTF
>TRBD2|TRBV7-8|.|TRBJ2-1|15
TGTGCCAGCAGCTTAGTTCAGCGGGGGAACAATGAGCAGTTCTTC
CASSLVQRGNNEQFF
>.|TRBV7-6|few|TRBJ2-7|14
TGTGCCAGCAGCTTTCAGGGGATAGTGGACGAGCAGTACTTC
CASSFQGIVDEQYF
>TRBD1|TRBV2|.|TRBJ1-2|12
TGTGCCAGCAGGGAGGACAGGGACGGCTACACCTTC
CASREDRDGYTF
>.|TRBV7-2|.|TRBJ2-5|13
TGTGCCAGCAGCGTGGGAGTAGGAGAGACCCAGTACTTC
CASSVGVGETQYF
>.|TRBV20-1|few|TRBJ1-5|13
TGCAGTGCTAGAGGCGTCCTCGATCAGCCCCAGCATTTT
CSARGVLDQPQHF
>.|TRBV24-1|.|TRBJ2-7|15
TGTGCCACCAGTGATACCGGGACGGCCACCTACGAGCAGTACTTC
CATSDTGTATYEQYF
>TRBD2|TRBV20-1|few|TRBJ2-1|14
TGCAGTGCCTCCCTGAACGGGAGAGCGGGAGGGCAGTTCTTC
CSASLNGRAGGQFF
>TRBD1|TRBV7-9|.|TRBJ2-1|13
TGTGCCAGCAGCCCCAGGGGGCCGGATGAGCAGTTCTTC
CASSPRGPDEQFF
>TRBD1|TRBV6-1|many|TRBJ1-5|14
TGTGCCAGCAGTGCGACAGGGGGTAATCAGCCCCAGCATTTT
CASSATGGNQPQHF
>.|TRBV7-9|few|TRBJ1-1|11
TGTGCCAGCAGCTTCGAGGTTGAAGCTTTCTTT
CASSFEVEAFF
>TRBD1|TRBV6-1|.|TRBJ2-1|16
TGTGCCAGCAAGAAGGGAGGAGGACAGGGCCACAATGAGCAGTTCTTC
CASKKGGGQGHNEQFF
>.|TRBV20-1|.|TRBJ2-4|13
TGCAGTGCTAGAAAAGGAGCCAAAAACATTCAGTACTTC
CSARKGAKNIQYF
>TRBD2|TRBV11-2|few|TRBJ2-1|15
TGTGCCAGCAGCCTCAATAGCGGGGACTACAATGAGCAGTTCTTC
CASSLNSGDYNEQFF
>TRBD1|TRBV20-1|.|TRBJ2-3|14
TGCAGTGCTAGAGCAATGGGACAGACAGATACGCAGTATTTT
CSARAMGQTDTQYF
>.|TRBV10-3|.|TRBJ2-5|17
TGTGCCATCAGTGATGGCCCGGGTCGGAGGGCCCAAGAGACCCAGTACTTC
CAISDGPGRRAQETQYF
>.|TRBV7-2|.|TRBJ2-5|12
TGTGCCAGCAGCCCCTCGACGGAGACCCAGTACTTC
CASSPSTETQYF
>TRBD2|TRBV12-3/TRBV12-4|few|TRBJ2-3|19
TGTGCCAGCAGTTTAGCGGCGACTAGCGGGGGGGCCTACGCAGATACGCAGTATTTT
CASSLAATSGGAYADTQYF
>TRBD2|TRBV28|few|TRBJ2-4|14
TGTGCCACCCTGGGGGGGACTAGGAAAAACATTCAGTACTTC
CATLGGTRKNIQYF
>.|TRBV6-2/TRBV6-3|.|TRBJ1-3|16
TGTGCCACGAGGGACCAGACCCTCCTGTCCGGAAACACCATATATTTT
CATRDQTLLSGNTIYF
>.|TRBV27|few|TRBJ2-3|19
TGTGCCAGCAGTTCGCGCCTAAAAATAGCGAAACATGACACAGATACGCAGTATTTT
CASSSRLKIAKHDTDTQYF
>TRBD2|TRBV28|.|TRBJ2-3|16
TGTGCCAGCAGTTCCCCTGGTAGCGGGAGCACAGATACGCAGTATTTT
CASSSPGSGSTDTQYF
>.|TRBV5-5|.|TRBJ1-1|15
TGTGCCAGCAGCTTTGCCGGGGGACCTAACACTGAAGCTTTCTTT
CASSFAGGPNTEAFF
>.|TRBV19|.|TRBJ1-1|15
TGTGCCAGTACCGACGCGGCGGGGCCCACTTATGAAGCTTTCTTT
CASTDAAGPTYEAFF
>.|TRBV6-2/TRBV6-3|.|TRBJ1-6|15
TGTGCCAGCACCATTATGGAGGGGTGGAATTCACCCCTCCACTTT
CASTIMEGWNSPLHF
>TRBD2|TRBV5-1|few|TRBJ2-3|15
TGCGCCAGCAGCTTGACCGCGGGAGGTGAAGATACGCAGTATTTT
CASSLTAGGEDTQYF
>.|TRBV3-1|.|TRBJ1-6|16
TGTGCCAGCAGCCAAGAGCACGGACGGATCAATTCACCCCTCCACTTT
CASSQEHGRINSPLHF
>TRBD1|TRBV6-2/TRBV6-3|.|TRBJ2-7|14
TGTGCCAGCATGAGGGGGCGAAAGAGCTACGAGCAGTACTTC
CASMRGRKSYEQYF
>.|TRBV24-1|few|TRBJ2-2|12
TGTGCCACCAGTGTGAACACCGGGGAGCTGTTTTTT
CATSVNTGELFF
>.|TRBV20-1|.|TRBJ2-5|14
TGCAGTGCTAGAGGATCGGGGGCCCGGGAGACCCAGTACTTC
CSARGSGARETQYF
>TRBD1|TRBV12-3/TRBV12-4|few|TRBJ1-1|16
TGTGCCAGCAGTCGCACAGGGGTAGGGGTGAACACTGAAGCTTTCTTT
CASSRTGVGVNTEAFF
>TRBD2|TRBV6-2/TRBV6-3|few|TRBJ2-3|16
TGTGCCAGCAGCTGGAATAGCGGGGGATTCACAGATACGCAGTATTTT
CASSWNSGGFTDTQYF
>TRBD2|TRBV7-8|once|TRBJ2-1|16
TGTGCCAGCAGCGCCCCTGGGGGACTAGCGGGAGGGGAGCAGTTCTTC
CASSAPGGLAGGEQFF
>.|TRBV6-5|.|TRBJ2-7|15
TGTGCCAGCAGTTACTCGATAGGTCGATCCTACGAGCAGTACTTC
CASSYSIGRSYEQYF
>.|TRBV12-5|.|TRBJ1-1|13
TGTGCTAGTGGTTTGGCCGGGTCCCCTGAAGCTTTCTTT
CASGLAGSPEAFF
>.|TRBV5-6|many|TRBJ2-5|15
TGTGCCAGCAGCACCCCTTCAGCGTACCAAGAGACCCAGTACTTC
CASSTPSAYQETQYF
>TRBD2|TRBV29-1|.|TRBJ2-2|17
TGCAGCGTCCGGATGGCTAGCGGGAGGGCCGGAACCGGGGAGCTGTTTTTT
CSVRMASGRAGTGELFF
>.|TRBV30|.|TRBJ1-2|11
TGTGCCTGCTGGGGAATCTATGGCTACACCTTC
CACWGIYGYTF
>.|TRBV27|.|TRBJ2-7|14
TGTGCCAGCAGGGGACACCTGAGCTCCTACGAGCAGTACTTC
CASRGHLSSYEQYF
>.|TRBV3-1|.|TRBJ1-2|15
TGTGCCAGCAGCCAAGACGGGCCAGCGGGTGATGGCTACACCTTC
CASSQDGPAGDGYTF